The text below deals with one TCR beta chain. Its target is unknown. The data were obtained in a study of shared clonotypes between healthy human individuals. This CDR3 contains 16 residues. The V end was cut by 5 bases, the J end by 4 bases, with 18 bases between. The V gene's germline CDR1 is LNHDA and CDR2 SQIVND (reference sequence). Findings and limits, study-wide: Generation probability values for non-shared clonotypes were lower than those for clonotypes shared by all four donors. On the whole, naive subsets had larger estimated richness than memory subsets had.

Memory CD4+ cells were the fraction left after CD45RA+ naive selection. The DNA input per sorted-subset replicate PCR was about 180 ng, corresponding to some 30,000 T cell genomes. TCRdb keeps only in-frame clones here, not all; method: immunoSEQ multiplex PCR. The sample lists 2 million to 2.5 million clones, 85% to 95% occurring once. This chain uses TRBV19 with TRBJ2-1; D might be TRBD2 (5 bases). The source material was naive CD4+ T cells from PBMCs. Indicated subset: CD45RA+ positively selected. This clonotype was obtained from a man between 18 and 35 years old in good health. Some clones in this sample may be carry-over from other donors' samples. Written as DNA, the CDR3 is TGTGCCAGTAGTCTTCGTTCGGGGATTTCGTACAATGAGCAGTTCTTC. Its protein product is CASSLRSGISYNEQFF.